This TCR beta chain was recovered during a study of T cells in Graves' hyperthyroidism and ophthalmopathy. Study-wide context: Prior to any treatment, at the point of initial diagnosis, peripheral blood was collected.

Hyperthyroidism patients were newly diagnosed, had disease duration under 2 months, and were aged 18 to 65 years. Patients showing uncontrolled infection, other autoimmune disease, pregnancy or lactation were ineligible. RNA transcripts provided the source from which TCR beta CDR3 regions were amplified. The TCR CDR3 was amplified in a first-round RT-PCR using the HTBI primer set. TCRdb re-called the multiplex PCR reads with MiXCR, one entry per CDR3 protein. The top ten hold 15% to 20% of the sample, which has over 450,000 distinct CDR3 sequences, 13% to 15% seen once. The CDR3 totals 12 residues. The germline V and J ends were trimmed by 5 bases and 1 base, with 5 bases remaining between them. CDR1 ENHRY and CDR2 SYGVKD come from the germline V gene. There are many counts of this clonotype.

The sequence was obtained from a woman under 30 with Graves' hyperthyroidism. Material: blood. The V and J genes are TRBV10-3 and TRBJ1-1; D is unresolved. The CDR3 bases are TGTGCCATCAGTACTAGGAACACTGAAGCTTTCTTT. It yields the protein CAISTRNTEAFF.